This entry lists 28 T cell receptor beta chains sequenced from one sample in a study of blood T cell repertoires in COVID-19. Here immunoSEQ multiplex PCR was the method, and the copy in TCRdb shows in-frame clones only, minus some. The sample has 300,000 to 350,000 clones, roughly 88% seen once. Material for sequencing was PBMCs or T cells enriched from blood (not recorded which). These receptors were taken from a man aged 25 to 40 who had recovered from COVID-19.

The V call is TRBV27, the J call TRBJ2-1, with 11 bases matching TRBD2. The CDR3 has 15 residues. CDR1 and CDR2 (germline): MNHEY, SMNVEV (reference sequence). The trim removed 5 bases at V and 7 bases at J, leaving 7 bases unmatched. The CDR3: CASSPGTSGGNEQFF. CDR3 DNA: TGTGCCAGCAGTCCAGGGACTAGCGGTGGGAATGAGCAGTTCTTC.

The J gene is TRBJ2-1, the V gene TRBV19, with TRBD2 as a possible D gene (6 bases). This CDR3 has 16 residues. Trimming took 5 bases from V and 3 from J, leaving 17 bases between them. Germline lookup yields CDR1 LNHDA and CDR2 SQIVND (reference sequence). Written as DNA, the CDR3 is TGTGCCAGTAGTGGTAGCGGCTACGCTCGCTACAATGAGCAGTTCTTC. Translated, it gives CASSGSGYARYNEQFF.

The chain uses TRBV9 and TRBJ1-5; D unresolved. Germline CDR1 reads SGDLS; CDR2 reads YYNGEE. V was shortened by 1 base and J by 2 bases, with 10 bases between the two germline ends. This CDR3 spans 15 amino acids. This CDR3 reads CASSVSGRGNQPQHF. CDR3 in DNA: TGTGCCAGCAGCGTATCTGGGCGAGGCAATCAGCCCCAGCATTTT.

The gene calls are TRBV11-2 and TRBJ2-7, with 7 bases identical to TRBD1. The CDR3 has 15 amino acids. V lost 5 bases, J lost 1 base, and 8 bases stayed unmatched. CDR1 and CDR2 (germline): SGHAT, FQNNGV. CDR3 bases: TGTGCCAGCAGCCCTCAAGGGACAGTTTCCTACGAGCAGTACTTC. Translation gives CASSPQGTVSYEQYF.

This clone was counted between two and nine times. The chain combines TRBV5-6 with TRBJ1-1, with D possibly matching TRBD1 (6 bases). This CDR3 has 15 residues. V gave up 1 base and J gave up 1 base, with 11 bases separating them. CDR1 SGHDT and CDR2 YYEEEE come from the germline V gene. CDR3 loop: CASSLPPTGNTEAFF. The CDR3 coding sequence is TGTGCCAGCAGCTTGCCCCCGACAGGGAACACTGAAGCTTTCTTT.

CDR3 DNA sequence: TGTGCCACCAGTGATCCGACGCAGGGAGGCGGGAACTATGGCTACACCTTC. It encodes CATSDPTQGGGNYGYTF. The chain carries TRBV24-1 and TRBJ1-2; D is possibly TRBD1 (5 bases). The CDR3 is 17 amino acids. Trimming took 3 bases from V and 2 from J, leaving 18 bases between them. The germline gives CDR1 KGHDR, CDR2 SFDVKD.

The chain is built from TRBV10-3 and TRBJ2-1; weak D call: TRBD1 (6 bases). The CDR3 is 14 amino acids. Germline V CDR1 and CDR2: ENHRY, SYGVKD. Trimming took off 6 bases at V and 2 bases at J, with 11 bases between the two ends. CDR3 sequence: CAISGGQTYNEQFF. The CDR3, as DNA: TGTGCCATCAGCGGAGGACAGACCTACAATGAGCAGTTCTTC.

This clone was recorded at least ten times. The chain recombines TRBV4-2 with TRBJ2-2; TRBD2 aligns across 8 bases. Germline V gene data show CDR1 as LGHNA and CDR2 as YNFKEQ. Trimming cost V 9 bases and J 2 bases; bases outside gene matches: 11. This CDR3 has 16 amino acids. In DNA, the CDR3 is TGTGCCAGTCTCTCCGGGGGGGACTTAAACACCGGGGAGCTGTTTTTT. Translation gives CASLSGGDLNTGELFF.

The chain has TRBV9 and TRBJ2-1; 9 bases are shared with TRBD2. Germline lookup yields CDR1 SGDLS and CDR2 YYNGEE. Germline trimming cut 3 bases from V and 3 bases from J; bases unmatched to any gene: 4. The CDR3 consists of 15 residues. CDR3 sequence (DNA): TGTGCCAGCAGCGAGAGCGGGGGGAACTACAATGAGCAGTTCTTC. Translation: CASSESGGNYNEQFF. The variable domain in full, with the rest retrieved from reference TRBV9 and TRBJ2-1, is DSGVTQTPKHLITATGQRVTLRCSPRSGDLSVYWYQQSLDQGLQFLIQYYNGEERAKGNILERFSAQQFPDLHSELNLSSLELGDSALYFCASSESGGNYNEQFFGPGTRLTVL.

Regarding this clone: This specimen includes other DNA sequences encoding the same CDR3. The CDR3 sequence is CASSPRQGGTNTEAFF. The CDR3 DNA reads TGTGCCAGCTCACCCAGACAGGGTGGCACGAACACTGAAGCTTTCTTT. The genes are TRBV18 and TRBJ1-1; 7 bases agree with TRBD1. CDR3 length: 16 residues. Trimming took 3 bases from V and 1 from J; bases not matched to a gene: 8. Looked up from germline, CDR1 is KGHSH and CDR2 is LQKENI.

The CDR3 is CASRQGMNTGELFF. The CDR3 DNA is TGCGCCAGCAGACAGGGAATGAACACCGGGGAGCTGTTTTTT. V gene TRBV10-1 combines with J gene TRBJ2-2, with D possibly being TRBD1 (6 bases). Germline V gene data show CDR1 as WNHNN and CDR2 as SYGVQD (reference sequence). Trimming removed 6 bases at V and 1 base at J, with 9 bases between. The CDR3 covers 14 residues.

In DNA, the CDR3 is TGTGCCAGCTGGAGACAGGGGGCTCCCCTCGGTGGCTACACCTTC. Translated, it gives CASWRQGAPLGGYTF. The chain recombines TRBV6-6 with TRBJ1-2, with TRBD1 matching over 10 bases. Per germline, CDR1 MNHNY and CDR2 SVGAGI (reference sequence). This CDR3 has 15 amino acids. Losses at the gene ends were 8 bases for V and 7 bases for J; bases not matched to a gene: 13.

The chain uses TRBV19 and TRBJ1-2; D is unclear. The CDR3 runs 15 residues. V was shortened by 6 bases and J by 2 bases, with 16 bases between the two germline ends. Per germline, CDR1 LNHDA and CDR2 SQIVND (reference sequence). The CDR3 sequence: CASRAVGTLNYGYTF. Written as DNA, the CDR3 is TGTGCCAGTAGGGCGGTCGGCACACTAAACTATGGCTACACCTTC.

The chain links TRBV15 to TRBJ1-4; D not certain. Germline CDR1 and CDR2: LNHNV and YYDKDF (reference sequence). The CDR3 totals 12 residues. Trimming took 1 base from V and 6 from J, leaving 3 bases between them. The CDR3 DNA reads TGTGCCACCAGCAGAGTAGATGAAAAACTGTTTTTT. As protein: CATSRVDEKLFF. The full variable domain, rest sourced from reference TRBV15 and TRBJ1-4, is DAMVIQNPRYQVTQFGKPVTLSCSQTLNHNVMYWYQQKSSQAPKLLFHYYDKDFNNEADTPDNFQSRRPNTSFCFLDIRSPGLGDTAMYLCATSRVDEKLFFGSGTQLSVL.

The CDR3 spells CASSVGTGGIYGYTF. The CDR3 DNA reads TGTGCCAGCAGTGTGGGGACAGGGGGAATCTATGGCTACACCTTC. This chain joins TRBV6-6 and TRBJ1-2, with TRBD1 matching over 11 bases. Looked up from germline, CDR1 is MNHNY and CDR2 is SVGAGI (reference sequence). The CDR3 is 15 residues long. Unmatched junction bases numbered 6, after V lost 5 bases and J lost 4 bases.

This chain uses TRBV5-1 with TRBJ1-2; 10 nucleotides agree with TRBD1. The CDR3 extends over 13 amino acids. Unmatched junction bases numbered 2, after V lost 3 bases and J lost 6 bases. Germline CDR1 is SGHRS and CDR2 is YFSETQ. In DNA, the CDR3 is TGCGCCAGCAGCTCGGGACAGGGGAATGGCTACACCTTC. Translation: CASSSGQGNGYTF.

This chain joins TRBV3-1 (or the pseudogene TRBV3-2) and TRBJ2-1, with 10 bases that match TRBD2. Trimming took 5 bases from V and 7 from J; bases not matched to a gene: 14. The CDR3 runs to 17 residues. Per germline, CDR1 LGHDT and CDR2 YNNKEL (reference sequence). The DNA of the CDR3 is TGTGCCAGCAGCGACCCCCTGGAGCGGGGGGGCCCTAATGAGCAGTTCTTC. Translation gives CASSDPLERGGPNEQFF.

The chain combines TRBV29-1 with TRBJ2-3, with 10 bases fitting TRBD2. The CDR3 sequence is 17 residues long. Germline V gives CDR1 SQVTM, CDR2 ANQGSEA. V was clipped by 3 bases and J by 0 bases; unmatched bases: 9. The CDR3 coding sequence is TGCAGCGTTGACGGGTCTAGCGGGGGATCTAGCACAGATACGCAGTATTTT. It encodes CSVDGSSGGSSTDTQYF.

The rearrangement uses TRBV19 and TRBJ1-1; 8 bases agree with TRBD1. This CDR3 is built from 14 residues. From germline, CDR1 is LNHDA and CDR2 SQIVND (reference sequence). V trimming: 3 bases; J trimming: 5 bases; junction bases outside the gene matches: 5. DNA of the CDR3: TGTGCCAGTAGTATTGACAGGGGTTGGACTGAAGCTTTCTTT. Its protein is CASSIDRGWTEAFF.

This chain joins TRBV6-6 and TRBJ2-2; tentatively, D is TRBD2 (6 bases). The CDR3 totals 14 residues. The V gene's germline CDR1 is MNHNY and CDR2 SVGAGI (reference sequence). V was trimmed by 11 bases and J by 0 bases, leaving 13 bases between them. CDR3: CASERVTNTGELFF. CDR3 DNA sequence: TGTGCCTCCGAGCGGGTTACGAACACCGGGGAGCTGTTTTTT.

The CDR3 is CASHRQRGSTGTEAFF. The CDR3 nucleotides are TGTGCCAGTCATAGGCAACGAGGATCGACGGGCACTGAAGCTTTCTTT. The chain employs TRBV19 and TRBJ1-1; D gene ambiguous. Germline V gene data show CDR1 as LNHDA and CDR2 as SQIVND (reference sequence). The V end lost 8 bases, the J end lost 4 bases, and 23 bases lay between the germline ends. The CDR3 loop spans 16 amino acids. The whole variable domain, filled in from reference TRBV19 and TRBJ1-1, reads DGGITQSPKYLFRKEGQNVTLSCEQNLNHDAMYWYRQDPGQGLRLIYYSQIVNDFQKGDIAEGYSVSREKKESFPLTVTSAQKNPTAFYLCASHRQRGSTGTEAFFGQGTRLTVV.

The rearrangement links TRBV19 to TRBJ2-7; perhaps TRBD2 as D (5 bases). Trimming shortened V by 6 bases and J by 2 bases, and 11 bases separated the two germline ends. Germline CDR1 LNHDA, CDR2 SQIVND (reference sequence). There are 13 residues in the CDR3. The CDR3: CASRGADTYEQYF. In nucleotides, the CDR3 is TGTGCCAGTAGGGGAGCGGATACCTACGAGCAGTACTTC.

V is TRBV19 and J is TRBJ1-5, with TRBD1 matching over 8 bases. This CDR3 spans 13 amino acids. The V gene's germline CDR1 is LNHDA and CDR2 SQIVND (reference sequence). The trim removed 5 bases at V and 7 bases at J, leaving 4 bases unmatched. CDR3 in DNA: TGTGCCAGTAGTCAGGGGGCGGGGCAGCCCCAGCATTTT. The encoded protein is CASSQGAGQPQHF.

The chain combines TRBV7-3 with TRBJ2-1; 12 bases are a match to TRBD2. V shed 0 bases, J shed 8 bases, and the junction held 5 bases outside the gene matches. The CDR3 loop spans 16 amino acids. CDR1 SGHTA and CDR2 FQGTGA come from the germline V gene. The CDR3 region has the DNA TGTGCCAGCAGCTTAACCCCATCTAGCGGGGGGGATGAGCAGTTCTTC. Amino acids: CASSLTPSSGGDEQFF.

This clone was recorded once. The chain has TRBV7-2 and TRBJ1-5; weak D call: TRBD1 (6 bases). This CDR3 is built from 16 residues. Germline V gene data show CDR1 as SGHTA and CDR2 as FQGNSA. The V and J ends lost 2 bases and 3 bases respectively, with 14 bases between them. The CDR3 nucleotides are TGTGCCAGCAGCTTATATACCGGGACACTCAATCAGCCCCAGCATTTT. Residues: CASSLYTGTLNQPQHF.

V is TRBV4-3 and J is TRBJ1-1; 7 bases align to TRBD1. J gave up 7 bases and V 0 bases, and 2 bases lay outside the gene matches. CDR1 is LGHNA, CDR2 YSLEER, per germline. This CDR3 has 13 amino acids. The CDR3 sequence is CASSQDRGIEAFF. The DNA for the CDR3 is TGCGCCAGCAGCCAAGACAGGGGGATTGAAGCTTTCTTT.

The J gene is TRBJ1-1, the V gene TRBV4-2; 7 bases line up with TRBD1. With 3 bases clipped from V and 3 bases from J, the junction kept 13 bases outside the gene matches. CDR1 and CDR2 (germline): LGHNA, YNFKEQ. This CDR3 spans 17 amino acids. The CDR3 loop is CASSQGSWTGEDTEAFF. In nucleotides, the CDR3 is TGTGCCAGCAGCCAGGGGAGTTGGACAGGTGAGGACACTGAAGCTTTCTTT.

This clone was counted once. Other DNA sequences in the sample encode the same CDR3. The chain is built from TRBV4-3 and TRBJ1-4; TRBD1 matches 9 bases. The CDR3 extends over 16 amino acids. The germline V gene has CDR1 LGHNA and CDR2 YSLEER. V lost 3 bases to trimming and J lost 5 bases; unmatched junction nucleotides: 7. CDR3 sequence: CASSQASDRGNEKLFF. CDR3 sequence (DNA): TGCGCCAGCAGCCAGGCTTCGGACAGGGGAAATGAAAAACTGTTTTTT.